Sequencing of this T cell receptor beta chain was carried out in a study of CD4 T cells in relation to SARS-CoV-2 and coronaviruses. The assay was immunoSEQ multiplex PCR, and TCRdb's table has in-frame clones only and misses some. The sample holds 20,000 to 25,000 clones, less than 80% seen once. CD4+ T cells from unexposed donors were obtained before the COVID-19 pandemic (2011-2018). The cells were cultured for roughly 11 days before CD4+ T cells were isolated. Testing used SARS-CoV-2 S/N and four cold-coronavirus spikes on unexposed-donor CD4+ T cells, cells permitting. Cultures held two million PBMCs per well with around 9.4 IU/ml IL-2. The CDR3 loop spans 16 amino acids. The germline gives CDR1 SGHRS, CDR2 YFSETQ. Trimming left V 6 bases short and J 0 bases short, with 13 bases between. About this clone: Its antigen is unidentified.

This chain links TRBV5-1 with TRBJ2-6; tentative D call: TRBD1 (6 bases). The sequenced sample was CD4+ T cells from PBMCs, cultured in vitro. This receptor was identified in a human donor in good health. CDR3 sequence (DNA): TGCGCCAGCACCGGGACACCCGACTCTGGGGCCAACGTCCTGACTTTC. Its protein product is CASTGTPDSGANVLTF.